This T cell receptor (beta chain) is from a study of T cell responses to AZD1222 COVID-19 vaccine. With V trimmed by 3 bases and J by 0 bases, 26 bases remained unmatched. The germline V gene encodes CDR1 LNHDA and CDR2 SQIVND (reference sequence). CDR3 length: 23 amino acids. Assay: immunoSEQ multiplex PCR; the TCRdb copy retains only in-frame clones and omits some. The sample includes over 150,000 clones, around 90% of them seen just once. As concerns this clone: Its antigen is still unknown.

Study results and limitations: A reported finding is that nearly half of spike-specific TCRs target unmutated variant regions. Repertoire sampling happened only post peak T cell response.

The TCR sequence derives from an adult who received the AZD1222 COVID-19 vaccine. The J gene is TRBJ1-5, the V gene TRBV19; 7 nucleotides line up with TRBD1. The starting material was peripheral blood, obtained 28 days after the second AZD1222 dose. CDR3 DNA sequence: TGTGCCAGTAGTATCCCAGTGGGAGTCTTAGGGGGCGATCTTCAACATAGCAATCAGCCCCAGCATTTT. This translates into CASSIPVGVLGGDLQHSNQPQHF.